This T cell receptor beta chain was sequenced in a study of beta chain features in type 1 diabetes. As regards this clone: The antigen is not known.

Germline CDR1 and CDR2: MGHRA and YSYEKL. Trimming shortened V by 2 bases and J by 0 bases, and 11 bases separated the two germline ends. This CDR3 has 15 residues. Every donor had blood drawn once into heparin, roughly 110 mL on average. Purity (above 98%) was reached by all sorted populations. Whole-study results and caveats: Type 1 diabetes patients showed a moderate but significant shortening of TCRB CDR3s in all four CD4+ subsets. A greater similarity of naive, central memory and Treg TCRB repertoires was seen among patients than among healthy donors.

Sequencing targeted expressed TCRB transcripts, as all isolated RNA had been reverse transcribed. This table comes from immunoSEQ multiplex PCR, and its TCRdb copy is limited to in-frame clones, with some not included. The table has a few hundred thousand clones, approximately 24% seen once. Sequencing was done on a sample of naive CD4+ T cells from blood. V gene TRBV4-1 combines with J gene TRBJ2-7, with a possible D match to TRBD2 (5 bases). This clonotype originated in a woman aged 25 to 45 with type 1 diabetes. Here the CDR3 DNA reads TGCGCCAGCAGCCAACTCTTCGCGGGCTCCTACGAGCAGTACTTC. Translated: CASSQLFAGSYEQYF.